This passage covers 5 T cell receptor beta chains from one sample sequenced in a study of blood T cell repertoires in COVID-19. The data were produced by immunoSEQ multiplex PCR, yet TCRdb's version contains in-frame clones alone and is incomplete. The sample includes around 94,000 clones, more than 65% of them seen just once. Sequenced input: peripheral blood. The receptors originated from a man between 60 and 75 years old with acute or convalescent COVID-19.

This chain uses TRBV6-5 with TRBJ2-7, with D possibly TRBD1 on 5 matching bases. The CDR3 runs to 14 residues. In germline, CDR1 is MNHEY, CDR2 SVGAGI. Trimming stripped 2 bases from V and 0 bases from J, with 8 bases between. The CDR3 DNA sequence: TGTGCCAGCAGTTACGAGGACACCTCCTACGAGCAGTACTTC. Protein sequence: CASSYEDTSYEQYF.

This chain links TRBV5-6 with TRBJ2-5, with D possibly matching TRBD2 (6 bases). Germline V gene lookup returns CDR1 SGHDT and CDR2 YYEEEE. The CDR3 covers 15 residues. Trimming stripped 0 bases from V and 5 bases from J, with 14 bases between. The CDR3 sequence is CASSLGSGGEETQYF. CDR3 coding DNA: TGTGCCAGCAGCTTGGGGAGCGGAGGGGAGGAGACCCAGTACTTC.

This clone was picked up one time. The chain has TRBV6-5 and TRBJ2-7; TRBD1 is a possible D gene (6 bases). The CDR3 has 13 amino acids. Germline CDR1 MNHEY, CDR2 SVGAGI. The ends were cut back, 8 bases at V and 2 bases at J, with 13 bases in the middle. CDR3 sequence: CASYQGIPYEQYF. The DNA of the CDR3 is TGTGCCAGCTATCAGGGGATACCCTACGAGCAGTACTTC.

The genes are TRBV6-6 and TRBJ1-1; D is uncertain. From germline, CDR1 is MNHNY and CDR2 SVGAGI (reference sequence). This CDR3 is 13 amino acids long. V was cut by 7 bases and J by 5 bases, with 14 bases left in between. The CDR3, as DNA: TGTGCCAGCACCAAAGAGAGTTTGACTGAAGCTTTCTTT. Protein: CASTKESLTEAFF.

V gene TRBV5-8 combines with J gene TRBJ1-3; the D gene is possibly TRBD1 (6 bases). This CDR3 has 17 residues. Germline-derived CDR1 and CDR2 are SGHTS and YDEGEE. Between the trimmed V and J ends, which lost 2 bases and 2 bases, there was a span of 17 bases. The CDR3 DNA sequence: TGTGCCAGCAGCTTAACCGGGACAAGGAGGACTGGAAACACCATATATTTT. As protein: CASSLTGTRRTGNTIYF.